This T cell receptor (beta chain) originates from a study of T cell responses to AZD1222 COVID-19 vaccine. CDR1 is MNHEY, CDR2 SMNVEV, per germline (reference sequence). The CDR3 consists of 15 residues. V was shortened by 5 bases and J by 8 bases, with 21 bases between the two germline ends. Profiling relied on immunoSEQ multiplex PCR, and the TCRdb table lists in-frame clones only, not all of them. The repertoire includes fewer than 95,000 clones, approximately 91% of them detected once, and around 5.5% sits in the top ten. This receptor was obtained from an adult who received the AZD1222 COVID-19 vaccine. The V gene is TRBV27, the J gene TRBJ1-2; D perhaps matches TRBD1 (6 bases). Here the sequenced sample was peripheral blood, taken 28 days after the second AZD1222 dose. The CDR3 protein is CASSTLGGGMGGYTF. CDR3 bases: TGTGCCAGCAGTACCTTGGGAGGGGGTATGGGGGGCTACACCTTC.